This entry is about one T cell receptor (beta chain). This sample stems from a study of OX40 agonist ivuxolimab in advanced cancers. Germline assignment: CDR1 SGHRS and CDR2 YFSETQ. Trimming pared 3 bases from V and 1 base from J, leaving 16 bases between. The CDR3 has 17 amino acids. TCRdb's copy holds only in-frame clones and misses some; the assay was immunoSEQ multiplex PCR. Found here are more than 65,000 clones, about 81% of them singletons; the top ten hold about 5%. This clonotype was sampled from an adult with an advanced solid tumor such as melanoma, head and neck, liver or kidney cancer. The chain has TRBV5-1 and TRBJ2-2; maybe TRBD1 (6 bases). This specimen consisted of CD4+ or CD8+ T cells sorted from blood, obtained in a trial of the OX40 agonist ivuxolimab. CDR3 sequence (DNA): TGCGCCAGCAGCTCCCTCCAACAGGGATTGAACACCGGGGAGCTGTTTTTT. It encodes CASSSLQQGLNTGELFF.